A single sample is the source of the 20 T cell receptor beta chains below, sequenced in a study of post-analysis software for immune sequencing data (dated by TCRdb to the mid-2010s). What the work shows at the level of the full study, not this receptor alone: Patients showed significantly higher frequencies than controls for a handful of TRBV segments, among them TRBV5-6, TRBV5-1 and TRBV20-1.

Their antigen targets remain unknown. Libraries were made using PCR. Sequencing was carried out with an Illumina HiSeq 2500. To reduce PCR and sequencing biases, unique molecular identifiers were incorporated into the TCR beta cDNA libraries. TCRdb's own reprocessing of the public reads used fastp at Q25 and MiXCR and kept productive beta chains. Here each entry gathers all rows of one CDR3 protein and keeps the most common genes and DNA. The sample table records under 650,000 distinct CDR3 sequences; 44% of these occur just once. The top ten clonotypes cover under 2% of the sample. The sample consisted of blood. These receptors were collected from a girl aged 10-17 years with multiple sclerosis.

The CDR3, as DNA: TGTGCCAGCAGCCTAAGGGGGACAGGACTAAGCAATCAGCCCCAGCATTTT. Translated, it gives CASSLRGTGLSNQPQHF. V is TRBV7-2 and J is TRBJ1-5; 8 bases are shared with TRBD1. The CDR3 is 17 amino acids. J lost 1 base, V lost 5 bases, and 10 bases had no gene match. Germline lookup yields CDR1 SGHTA and CDR2 FQGNSA.

The rearrangement joins TRBV20-1 to TRBJ1-1; D might be TRBD1 (6 bases). Germline CDR1 is DFQATT and CDR2 is SNEGSKA (reference sequence). The ends were cut back, 4 bases at V and 5 bases at J, with 17 bases in the middle. The CDR3 extends over 14 amino acids. CDR3 sequence reads: CSATHRGARTEAFF. The CDR3 region has the DNA TGCAGTGCTACCCATCGGGGGGCGCGGACTGAAGCTTTCTTT.

The chain couples TRBV5-1 to TRBJ1-4; D gene unclear. Trimming pared 0 bases from V and 5 bases from J, leaving 14 bases between. The germline gives CDR1 SGHRS, CDR2 YFSETQ. This CDR3 region has 16 residues. CDR3: CASSLATGKGNEKLFF. DNA of the CDR3: TGCGCCAGCAGCTTGGCCACGGGAAAAGGAAATGAAAAACTGTTTTTT.

The chain recombines TRBV6-1 with TRBJ2-1; tentatively, D is TRBD1 (6 bases). The CDR3 spans 17 residues. V was shortened by 6 bases and J by 7 bases, with 25 bases between the two germline ends. From germline, CDR1 is MNHNS and CDR2 SASEGT. The CDR3 region is CASRELTGTTTRNEQFF. The CDR3, as DNA: TGTGCCAGCAGGGAACTTACAGGGACAACTACTAGGAATGAGCAGTTCTTC.

Points on this clonotype: At one end the junction does not follow the germline gene, possibly because of a read error. V gene TRBV9 combines with J gene TRBJ2-7, with D perhaps matching TRBD2 (5 bases). Germline V gives CDR1 SGDLS, CDR2 YYNGEE. This CDR3 region has 13 residues. CDR3 region: CTSSGESSYEQYF. CDR3 nucleotide sequence: TGTACCAGCAGCGGAGAGAGCTCCTACGAGCAGTACTTC.

This clonotype was observed once. The chain joins TRBV27 to TRBJ1-2; no firm D call. CDR1 is MNHEY, CDR2 SMNVEV, per germline (reference sequence). V lost 8 bases, J lost 6 bases, and 13 bases lay in between. This CDR3 spans 12 amino acids. CDR3 in amino acids: CASRLVEDGYTF. The DNA for the CDR3 is TGTGCCAGCCGTCTGGTCGAAGATGGCTACACCTTC.

The chain joins TRBV28 to TRBJ2-5; TRBD2 matches at 8 bases. Per germline, CDR1 MDHEN and CDR2 SYDVKM. The CDR3 covers 15 residues. Unmatched junction bases numbered 11, after V lost 6 bases and J lost 5 bases. The CDR3 nucleotides are TGTGCCAGCAGCCCATCTCTAGCGGGTGCTGAGACCCAGTACTTC. This codes for CASSPSLAGAETQYF.

This sequence joins TRBV6-2 or TRBV6-3 and TRBJ1-2; D might be TRBD1 (6 bases). The CDR3 spans 18 residues. CDR1 is MNHEY and CDR2 is SVGEGT in the germline V gene. V was clipped by 3 bases and J by 0 bases, with 20 bases between them. CDR3 protein: CASSYPLRDNQANYGYTF. CDR3 DNA: TGTGCCAGCAGTTATCCCCTCCGGGACAACCAAGCTAACTATGGCTACACCTTC.

In its sample, this clonotype was seen a few times. The CDR3 region has the DNA TGTGCCAGCAGCCAGTTAGCGAAAAGCTCCTACGAGCAGTACTTC. Encoded protein: CASSQLAKSSYEQYF. This chain connects TRBV4-2 to TRBJ2-7; a possible D gene is TRBD2 (5 bases). CDR1 is LGHNA and CDR2 is YNFKEQ in the germline V gene. CDR3 length: 15 residues. V was trimmed by 3 bases and J by 0 bases, leaving 12 bases between them.

V usage is TRBV20-1 and J usage is TRBJ2-3; weak D call: TRBD1 (6 bases). CDR1 and CDR2 (germline): DFQATT, SNEGSKA (reference sequence). V was pared by 6 bases and J by 2 bases, with 12 bases between. The CDR3 is 13 residues long. Written as DNA, the CDR3 is TGCAGTGCCCCAAGGACAGTCACAGATACGCAGTATTTT. It is translated as CSAPRTVTDTQYF.

This clonotype has just one count. The conserved phenylalanine or tryptophan is not found at the CDR3 terminus, so this likely reflects a read error. V gene TRBV20-1 combines with J gene TRBJ2-5; D call uncertain. Germline CDR1 reads DFQATT; CDR2 reads SNEGSKA (reference sequence). V was shortened by 0 bases and J by 5 bases, with 10 bases between the two germline ends. CDR3 length: 13 residues. CDR3 DNA sequence: TGCAGTGCTAGAGATCTGGGGTCGGAGACCCAGTACTGC. It specifies CSARDLGSETQYC.

The CDR3 coding sequence is TGTGCCAGCAGCCAAGGTTCCGGGCCTGAAAACATTCAGTACTTC. Protein product: CASSQGSGPENIQYF. This chain links TRBV7-9 with TRBJ2-4; D is ambiguous. The CDR3 length is 15 residues. CDR1 and CDR2 (germline): SEHNR, FQNEAQ (reference sequence). V was cut by 5 bases and J by 5 bases, with 16 bases left in between.

Only a few counts were recorded for this clonotype. This rearrangement joins TRBV10-3 to TRBJ1-2; 8 bases line up with TRBD1. The germline V gene has CDR1 ENHRY and CDR2 SYGVKD. The CDR3 length is 16 residues. V lost 3 bases, J lost 8 bases, and 14 bases stayed unmatched. The chain's CDR3 is CAISEKPGQGGLGYTF. Here the CDR3 DNA reads TGTGCCATCAGTGAAAAGCCTGGACAGGGAGGGCTAGGCTACACCTTC.

The rearrangement links TRBV24-1 to TRBJ2-3; 8 positions agree with TRBD2. Per the germline V gene, CDR1 is KGHDR and CDR2 is SFDVKD. This CDR3 comprises 17 residues. V trimming: 3 bases; J trimming: 0 bases; junction bases outside the gene matches: 7. CDR3 residues: CATSDPHSGKSTDTQYF. The CDR3 DNA reads TGTGCCACCAGTGATCCCCATAGCGGGAAGAGCACAGATACGCAGTATTTT.

This clonotype was detected only a few times. The gene calls are TRBV20-1 and TRBJ2-3; 10 positions agree with TRBD2. CDR1 and CDR2 (germline): DFQATT, SNEGSKA (reference sequence). Trimming removed 0 bases from V and 3 bases from J; junction bases left unmatched: 6. The CDR3 is made up of 16 amino acids. Written as DNA, the CDR3 is TGCAGTGCTAGAGATCCCGCTAGCGGGGGTACAGATACGCAGTATTTT. This sequence encodes CSARDPASGGTDTQYF.

The CDR3 sequence: CASSEGLAGADTQYF. CDR3 in DNA: TGTGCCAGCAGTGAGGGACTAGCGGGGGCAGATACGCAGTATTTT. The rearrangement joins TRBV6-4 to TRBJ2-3; the match to TRBD2 covers 14 bases. The junction had 0 bases not matched to a gene; V was cut back by 3 bases and J by 4 bases. Germline CDR1 reads MRHNA; CDR2 reads SNTAGT. The CDR3 is 15 amino acids.

This chain joins TRBV7-8 and TRBJ2-1; no reliable D call. Per the germline V gene, CDR1 is SGHVS and CDR2 is FQNEAQ. The CDR3 length is 16 residues. Between the trimmed V and J ends, which lost 4 bases and 2 bases, there was a span of 15 bases. The CDR3 bases are TGTGCCAGCAGCTACAGCCTAGAAAGGACCTACAATGAGCAGTTCTTC. Its protein is CASSYSLERTYNEQFF.

The chain links TRBV24-1 to TRBJ2-1; 7 nucleotides align to TRBD2. CDR1 is KGHDR and CDR2 is SFDVKD in the germline V gene. V lost 3 bases to trimming and J lost 8 bases; unmatched junction nucleotides: 9. CDR3 length: 15 amino acids. The CDR3 sequence is CATSDPYAGEDEQFF. CDR3 sequence (DNA): TGTGCCACCAGTGATCCCTATGCGGGAGAGGATGAGCAGTTCTTC.

The genes are TRBV5-1 and TRBJ2-1; 7 nucleotides line up with TRBD2. Looked up from germline, CDR1 is SGHRS and CDR2 is YFSETQ. Trimming cost V 3 bases and J 0 bases; bases outside gene matches: 15. The CDR3 extends over 19 amino acids. The CDR3 region is CASSSRVSGSSHSYNEQFF. The CDR3 DNA reads as TGCGCCAGCAGCTCCCGTGTTAGCGGGTCCTCCCACTCCTACAATGAGCAGTTCTTC.

The chain has TRBV7-2 and TRBJ2-1; D may be TRBD1 (5 bases). This CDR3 has 11 residues. V was clipped by 5 bases and J by 8 bases, with 7 bases between them. Germline CDR1 and CDR2: SGHTA and FQGNSA. Written as DNA, the CDR3 is TGTGCCAGCAGCCCAGGGTATGAGCAGTTCTTC. Translating it yields CASSPGYEQFF.